The clone carrying this T cell receptor beta chain showed up just a few times. Its antigen is unidentified. This specimen comes from a study of blood T cells in healthy people across ages. Overall study results and limits: In these data, TCR beta diversity tracked strongly with naive T cell percentage.

The draw of peripheral blood yielded about 10 milliliters from each donor. Through a sample-barcoded 5' primer and a J-beta primer mix, a second PCR was run for about 6 to 11 cycles. TCRdb independently ran MiXCR on the 5' RACE reads; one entry per CDR3 protein. Counted here are hundreds of thousands of distinct CDR3 sequences, 32% occurring once; the ten biggest clones make up 15%. The germline V and J ends were trimmed by 3 bases and 3 bases, with 12 bases remaining between them. The CDR3 runs 13 residues. Per germline, CDR1 DFQATT and CDR2 SNEGSKA (reference sequence). This rearrangement joins TRBV20-1 to TRBJ2-7; TRBD2 is a possible D gene (5 bases). This clonotype was obtained from a woman of 80 years or more in good health. Sequences were obtained from blood. In DNA form, the CDR3 reads TGCAGTGCTAGGGCGGGCACCCTCTACGAGCAGTACTTC. Protein: CSARAGTLYEQYF.